Below, 23 T cell receptor beta chains from the same sample are listed, as sequenced in a study of graft-versus-host responses after intestinal transplantation. The repertoire was sequenced with immunoSEQ multiplex PCR; TCRdb's copy has only in-frame clones and lacks some. This sample has fewer than 110,000 clones, with roughly 87% found just once. No antigen has been identified for these receptors. Material: unstimulated CD4+ T cells sorted from spleen or lymph node cells, obtained before transplant. The origin of the receptors is a human donor who was the organ donor for an intestinal transplant.

The chain joins TRBV30 to TRBJ2-7; weak D call: TRBD2 (6 bases). CDR3 size: 17 residues. V was pared by 1 base and J by 0 bases, with 19 bases between. CDR1 GTSNPN and CDR2 SVGIG come from the germline V gene (reference sequence). DNA for the CDR3: TGTGCCTGGAGTGAATCTCCCAGACTAGATGGCTCCTACGAGCAGTACTTC. Translating gives CAWSESPRLDGSYEQYF.

This sequence joins TRBV19 and TRBJ2-3; 12 nucleotides match TRBD2. V lost 6 bases and J lost 11; bases outside the gene matches: 9. Looked up from germline, CDR1 is LNHDA and CDR2 is SQIVND (reference sequence). The CDR3 spans 14 residues. CDR3 region: CASRGLAGRYGQYF. In nucleotides, the CDR3 is TGTGCCAGTAGGGGACTAGCGGGCAGATATGGGCAGTATTTT. Variable domain in full (rest from reference TRBV19 and TRBJ2-3): DGGITQSPKYLFRKEGQNVTLSCEQNLNHDAMYWYRQDPGQGLRLIYYSQIVNDFQKGDIAEGYSVSREKKESFPLTVTSAQKNPTAFYLCASRGLAGRYGQYFGPGTRLTVL.

This clone was picked up a small number of times. The chain employs TRBV6-5 and TRBJ2-7, with 9 bases fitting TRBD1. V gave up 0 bases and J gave up 3 bases; unmatched junction bases: 3. The length of the CDR3 is 15 residues. Germline CDR1 reads MNHEY; CDR2 reads SVGAGI. The CDR3 loop reads CASSYSTGGFYEQYF. The CDR3 DNA sequence: TGTGCCAGCAGTTACTCGACAGGGGGTTTCTACGAGCAGTACTTC.

V usage is TRBV4-1 and J usage is TRBJ2-1; TRBD2 matches 7 bases. The trim removed 0 bases at V and 3 bases at J, leaving 8 bases unmatched. The CDR3 runs to 17 residues. Germline V gives CDR1 MGHRA, CDR2 YSYEKL. The DNA for the CDR3 is TGCGCCAGCAGCCAAGATCCGAGCGGGAAGGTCTACAATGAGCAGTTCTTC. Its protein product is CASSQDPSGKVYNEQFF.

The gene calls are TRBV11-2 and TRBJ1-2; 10 bases agree with TRBD1. The trim removed 5 bases at V and 4 bases at J, leaving 4 bases unmatched. Germline CDR1 is SGHAT and CDR2 is FQNNGV. This CDR3 is 14 amino acids long. The CDR3 region has the DNA TGTGCCAGCAGCGCTCGGGACAGGGGCTATGGCTACACCTTC. It yields the protein CASSARDRGYGYTF.

A few counts support this clone. The chain is built from TRBV11-2 and TRBJ2-3; 12 bases are a match to TRBD2. The V gene's germline CDR1 is SGHAT and CDR2 FQNNGV. Unmatched junction bases numbered 11, after V lost 5 bases and J lost 2 bases. The CDR3 is 18 amino acids. The CDR3 bases are TGTGCCAGCAGCAAGCGGACTAGCGGGGCGAGGATCACAGATACGCAGTATTTT. It specifies CASSKRTSGARITDTQYF.

The rearrangement uses TRBV6-1 and TRBJ1-3; D not resolved. Trimming took off 2 bases at V and 0 bases at J, with 8 bases between the two ends. The CDR3 length is 15 residues. Germline V CDR1 and CDR2: MNHNS, SASEGT. CDR3 sequence (DNA): TGTGCCAGCAGTGAATGGGCGGTCTCTGGAAACACCATATATTTT. Translation: CASSEWAVSGNTIYF.

The V and J genes are TRBV5-1 and TRBJ2-3; 9 nucleotides agree with TRBD2. Germline loops: CDR1 SGHRS, CDR2 YFSETQ. The trim removed 4 bases at V and 6 bases at J, leaving 9 bases unmatched. This CDR3 comprises 15 residues. The CDR3 nucleotides read TGCGCCAGCAGCCTTGCGGGAGGGCCGGGTGATACGCAGTATTTT. The encoded protein is CASSLAGGPGDTQYF.

This clone has more than one count but fewer than ten. The V and J genes are TRBV7-3 and TRBJ2-2; maybe TRBD2 (5 bases). Germline-derived CDR1 and CDR2 are SGHTA and FQGTGA. The CDR3 extends over 15 amino acids. The germline V and J ends were trimmed by 5 bases and 5 bases, with 15 bases remaining between them. The CDR3 DNA is TGTGCCAGCAGCCAATGGGGAGTCTCGACCGGGGAGCTGTTTTTT. Its translation is CASSQWGVSTGELFF.

The chain is built from TRBV5-6 and TRBJ2-7; D is unresolved. Germline V gives CDR1 SGHDT, CDR2 YYEEEE. The CDR3 consists of 12 residues. V lost 4 bases, J lost 7 bases, and 12 bases lay in between. CDR3: CASSRTLTEQYF. CDR3 nucleotide sequence: TGTGCCAGCAGCCGGACCCTAACGGAGCAGTACTTC. Based on the CDR3 plus reference TRBV5-6 and TRBJ2-7, the full variable domain is DAGVTQSPTHLIKTRGQQVTLRCSPKSGHDTVSWYQQALGQGPQFIFQYYEEEERQRGNFPDRFSGHQFPNYSSELNVNALLLGDSALYLCASSRTLTEQYFGPGTRLTVT.

This chain connects TRBV6-1 to TRBJ1-2; 7 bases line up with TRBD1. The CDR3 runs to 13 residues. The ends lost 5 bases at V and 3 bases at J; junction bases unmatched: 3. From germline, CDR1 is MNHNS and CDR2 SASEGT. The CDR3 DNA reads TGTGCCAGCAGTAAGCAGGGGGACTATGGCTACACCTTC. Its translation is CASSKQGDYGYTF.

This CDR3 is CASSDRANYGYTF. For the CDR3, the DNA is TGTGCCAGCAGCGACAGGGCTAACTATGGCTACACCTTC. This chain uses TRBV27 with TRBJ1-2; TRBD1 aligns across 7 bases. This CDR3 has 13 amino acids. V shed 6 bases and J 0 bases; nucleotides not matched to a gene: 1. CDR1 and CDR2 from the germline V gene are MNHEY and SMNVEV (reference sequence).

This chain joins TRBV7-9 and TRBJ2-5; TRBD2 aligns across 14 bases. After removal of 5 bases from V and 4 bases from J, the junction contained 6 bases not matched to a gene. This CDR3 is 16 amino acids long. Germline loops: CDR1 SEHNR, CDR2 FQNEAQ (reference sequence). CDR3 DNA sequence: TGTGCCAGCAGCAGGACTAGCGGGGGGCATTTAGAGACCCAGTACTTC. This sequence encodes CASSRTSGGHLETQYF.

The genes are TRBV7-2 and TRBJ1-2, with 9 bases matching TRBD1. Germline CDR1 SGHTA, CDR2 FQGNSA. After removal of 2 bases from V and 5 bases from J, the junction contained 6 bases not matched to a gene. The CDR3 runs to 15 residues. For the CDR3, the DNA is TGTGCCAGCAGCTTAACACAGGGGGCCCCGTATGGCTACACCTTC. Translation: CASSLTQGAPYGYTF.

A single count supports this clone. This chain connects TRBV5-1 to TRBJ2-7, with D perhaps given as TRBD1 or TRBD2 (5 bases each). The V gene lost 4 bases and the J gene lost 2 bases, with 16 bases spanning the gap. CDR3 size: 15 residues. Germline V gene data show CDR1 as SGHRS and CDR2 as YFSETQ. The CDR3 is CASSPYREGTYEQYF. CDR3 DNA: TGCGCCAGCAGCCCTTATCGCGAGGGGACCTACGAGCAGTACTTC. Complete variable domain (other parts from reference TRBV5-1 and TRBJ2-7): KAGVTQTPRYLIKTRGQQVTLSCSPISGHRSVSWYQQTPGQGLQFLFEYFSETQRNKGNFPGRFSGRQFSNSRSEMNVSTLELGDSALYLCASSPYREGTYEQYFGPGTRLTVT.

The chain joins TRBV11-3 to TRBJ2-1; TRBD2 matches at 9 bases. V lost 7 bases, J lost 6 bases, and 13 bases stayed unmatched. The germline V gene encodes CDR1 SGHNT and CDR2 YENEEA. CDR3 size: 16 residues. CDR3 region: CASTKGVAGARNEQFF. CDR3 in DNA: TGTGCCAGCACAAAAGGAGTAGCGGGAGCCCGCAATGAGCAGTTCTTC.

The chain couples TRBV6-6 to TRBJ1-5, with TRBD1 matching over 9 bases. Looked up from germline, CDR1 is MNHNY and CDR2 is SVGAGI (reference sequence). The CDR3 sequence is 16 residues long. Trimming took 5 bases from V and 3 from J; bases not matched to a gene: 8. CDR3 in amino acids: CASSRGQGPLNQPQHF. The CDR3 nucleotides read TGTGCCAGCAGTAGGGGACAGGGCCCTCTCAATCAGCCCCAGCATTTT.

The chain joins TRBV5-4 to TRBJ1-4; possibly TRBD1 for D (6 bases). The CDR3 extends over 16 amino acids. The germline V and J ends were trimmed by 3 bases and 5 bases, with 17 bases remaining between them. Germline CDR1 SGHNT, CDR2 YYREEE (reference sequence). The CDR3 sequence is CASSSEGGLANEKLFF. The CDR3 DNA sequence: TGTGCCAGCAGCTCCGAGGGGGGGCTAGCCAATGAAAAACTGTTTTTT.

The chain couples TRBV6-1 to TRBJ2-7, with 11 bases fitting TRBD2. CDR1 is MNHNS, CDR2 SASEGT, per germline. V gave up 5 bases and J gave up 6 bases; unmatched junction bases: 9. The CDR3 is 15 residues long. Here the CDR3 DNA reads TGTGCCAGCAGTTCCACTAGCGGGAGAGGCCCCGAGCAGTACTTC. Residues: CASSSTSGRGPEQYF.

V gene TRBV7-3 combines with J gene TRBJ2-3, with 9 bases fitting TRBD2. With V trimmed by 5 bases and J by 3 bases, 15 bases remained unmatched. The CDR3 runs to 18 residues. Germline CDR1 reads SGHTA; CDR2 reads FQGTGA. This chain's CDR3 is CASSPLGWIAGATDTQYF. The CDR3 coding sequence is TGTGCCAGCAGCCCCCTCGGTTGGATAGCGGGGGCAACAGATACGCAGTATTTT.

This clone has a single count. This chain uses TRBV30 with TRBJ1-2; a possible D gene is TRBD1 (5 bases). CDR3 length: 14 residues. V lost 2 bases and J lost 1, with 11 bases in between. Germline lookup yields CDR1 GTSNPN and CDR2 SVGIG (reference sequence). CDR3: CAWSYWTSNYGYTF. The CDR3 DNA is TGTGCCTGGAGTTATTGGACAAGTAACTATGGCTACACCTTC.

The chain recombines TRBV7-9 with TRBJ1-1; D call uncertain. Trimming removed 0 bases from V and 5 bases from J, with 4 bases in between. CDR1 SEHNR and CDR2 FQNEAQ come from the germline V gene (reference sequence). This CDR3 region has 12 residues. The CDR3 is CASSLAGTEAFF. In DNA, the CDR3 is TGTGCCAGCAGCTTAGCGGGAACTGAAGCTTTCTTT.

The chain is built from TRBV2 and TRBJ2-2, with a weak D call TRBD1 (5 bases). The V gene's germline CDR1 is SNHLY and CDR2 FYNNEI. Between the trimmed V and J ends, which lost 5 bases and 3 bases, there was a span of 10 bases. This CDR3 has 14 residues. The CDR3: CASSMQGYTGELFF. The CDR3 DNA reads as TGTGCCAGCAGTATGCAGGGATACACCGGGGAGCTGTTTTTT.